This TCR beta chain was sequenced during a study of blood T cell repertoires in COVID-19. In the study overall: Samples representing acute and convalescent COVID-19 were sourced from the United States, Italy and Spain. T cells, B-cell-depleted T cells, or PBMCs supplied cDNA or gDNA.

The V and J ends lost 3 bases and 3 bases respectively, with 7 bases between them. The CDR3 spans 13 residues. Germline CDR1 is LGHNA and CDR2 is YSLEER. Study processing details: Quantification of nucleated cells was approximated via reference gene primer amplification. Here immunoSEQ multiplex PCR was the method, and the copy in TCRdb shows in-frame clones only, minus some. The DNA was the basis for D and trimming; V, J and clone size are from that table. The sample yields tens of thousands of clones, approximately 80% seen once. The receptor was derived from a woman older than 75 with active or convalescent COVID-19. Sequenced material: peripheral blood. The chain joins TRBV4-3 to TRBJ2-3; a possible D gene is TRBD2 (5 bases). CDR3 amino acids: CASSQRVTDTQYF. DNA for the CDR3: TGCGCCAGCAGCCAGAGGGTTACAGATACGCAGTATTTT.